This TCR beta chain is drawn from a study of early T cells in non-severe SARS-CoV-2 infection. Study in general: The sequenced material was bulk RNA from unsorted whole blood, and its chains were unpaired.

V lost 6 bases and J lost 2, with 17 bases in between. Germline V lookup: CDR1 LGHDT, CDR2 YNNKEL (reference sequence). The CDR3 consists of 16 residues. About this clonotype itself: Its antigen is not known.

Attached unique molecular identifiers marked individual cDNA molecules. Each CDR3 protein is one row after TCRdb ran MiXCR on the 5' RACE reads. The sample has around 46,000 distinct CDR3 sequences; 5.6% are singletons. Study-level findings and limits: In VDJdb matching, anti-spike CD8 responses were favored while private and CD4 specificities went missing.

The sequenced material came from whole blood. The chain carries TRBV3-1 and TRBJ2-4; no reliable D call. The sequence was obtained from an adult who was a healthcare worker with PCR-confirmed SARS-CoV-2 infection or an uninfected control (not recorded which). CDR3 protein: CASRSSTGLSKNIQYF. The CDR3 DNA is TGTGCCAGCAGATCCTCTACCGGGCTTTCCAAAAACATTCAGTACTTC.